Sequencing of this T cell receptor (beta chain) was carried out in a study of blood T cell repertoires in COVID-19. For the study at large: There were acute and convalescent COVID-19 samples, and they came from the United States, Italy and Spain. In each case, the material was cDNA or gDNA derived from T cells, B-cell-depleted T cells, or PBMCs.

Original analysis: Nucleated cell number was recorded as an estimate derived from reference gene primer amplification. Sequencing was performed with immunoSEQ multiplex PCR; in TCRdb, only in-frame clones are kept and a portion is missing. V, J and clone size derive from that table, while D and trimming were established from the DNA sequence. The repertoire consists of 70,000 to 100,000 clones, with 88% occurring once and the leading ten covering about 3%. On this clone itself: The sample holds other DNA sequences that translate to the same CDR3.

CDR1 and CDR2 (germline): MNHEY, SVGAGI. J was trimmed by 4 bases and V by 2 bases; bases with no gene match: 4. The CDR3 is 15 residues long. The TCR was taken from a woman of 80 years or more with acute or convalescent COVID-19. The sequencing input was peripheral blood. The chain employs TRBV6-5 and TRBJ2-2, with TRBD2 matching over 7 bases. CDR3 in DNA: TGTGCCAGCAGTTACGGGAGGGCCGGCACCGGGGAGCTGTTTTTT. It codes for CASSYGRAGTGELFF.